Below are 9 T cell receptor beta chains sequenced from a single sample in a study of T cell changes during pregnancy in multiple sclerosis (dated by TCRdb to about 2019). Library preparation employed the immunoSEQ multiplex PCR assay. TCRdb holds this immuneACCESS table with in-frame rearrangements only. Some clones are missing; in checked studies, unresolved V genes explain under half, and the rest has no known cause. For this sample the table gives more than 60,000 clones, of which roughly nine tenths were detected only once. Of the sample, 0.29% is held by the ten largest clones. This specimen was CD4+ T cells from peripheral blood mononuclear cells, taken in the third trimester of pregnancy. These receptors originate from a female donor in good health, enrolled as a control in a pregnancy study.

This clone was counted a single time. The V and J genes are TRBV19 and TRBJ1-5; 7 nucleotides agree with TRBD1. After removal of 4 bases from V and 5 bases from J, the junction contained 2 bases not matched to a gene. CDR1 LNHDA and CDR2 SQIVND come from the germline V gene (reference sequence). This CDR3 contains 13 residues. The CDR3 loop reads CASSTTGDQPQHF. Here the CDR3 DNA reads TGTGCCAGTAGTACCACAGGGGATCAGCCCCAGCATTTT. The full variable domain, with the rest looked up from reference TRBV19 and TRBJ1-5, is DGGITQSPKYLFRKEGQNVTLSCEQNLNHDAMYWYRQDPGQGLRLIYYSQIVNDFQKGDIAEGYSVSREKKESFPLTVTSAQKNPTAFYLCASSTTGDQPQHFGDGTRLSIL.

On this clone itself: The germline gene is not matched at one end of the junction; a read error may be the cause. J is TRBJ2-5 and V is TRBV6-1; TRBD2 matches at 14 bases. The germline V gene encodes CDR1 MNHNS and CDR2 SASEGT. The CDR3 is 12 amino acids. The CDR3 loop is CASSALGLAGDF. The CDR3 bases are TGTGCCAGCAGTGCGCTGGGACTAGCGGGGGACTTC.

The chain links TRBV6-5 to TRBJ2-3; 7 positions agree with TRBD1. Germline CDR1 reads MNHEY; CDR2 reads SVGAGI. This CDR3 region has 13 residues. The J segment lost 8 bases and the V segment lost 2 bases, leaving 4 bases of the junction unmatched. Written as DNA, the CDR3 is TGTGCCAGCAGTTACAGGGGGCGGGTTACGCAGTATTTT. Its translation: CASSYRGRVTQYF.

A single count supports this clone. The chain employs TRBV7-3 and TRBJ2-2; perhaps TRBD2 as D (5 bases). From germline, CDR1 is SGHTA and CDR2 FQGTGA. The V end was cut by 4 bases, the J end by 7 bases, with 22 bases between. The CDR3 loop spans 17 amino acids. The CDR3 reads CASSSRAERQASGELFF. The DNA of the CDR3 is TGTGCCAGCAGCTCGAGGGCTGAGAGGCAGGCAAGCGGGGAGCTGTTTTTT.

V and J are TRBV6-1 and TRBJ1-4, with TRBD1 identical over 10 bases. Losses at the gene ends were 7 bases for V and 8 bases for J; bases not matched to a gene: 7. This CDR3 has 14 amino acids. Germline loops: CDR1 MNHNS, CDR2 SASEGT. The CDR3 sequence: CASIDRTGGEKLFF. Here the CDR3 DNA reads TGTGCCAGCATTGATCGGACAGGGGGGGAAAAACTGTTTTTT.

The gene calls are TRBV10-3 and TRBJ1-1; D gene uncertain. The CDR3 is made up of 15 amino acids. Trimming cost V 2 bases and J 2 bases, with 12 bases left between them. Germline loops: CDR1 ENHRY, CDR2 SYGVKD. As DNA, the CDR3 is TGTGCCATCAGTGAGGACTCTCTTACTAACACTGAAGCTTTCTTT. It codes for CAISEDSLTNTEAFF.

The chain links TRBV7-2 to TRBJ1-2; 8 nucleotides line up with TRBD1. With 5 bases clipped from V and 13 bases from J, the junction kept 12 bases outside the gene matches. In germline, CDR1 is SGHTA, CDR2 FQGNSA. The CDR3 length is 13 residues. CDR3 sequence: CASSPGTGDYGTF. DNA of the CDR3: TGTGCCAGCAGCCCCGGGACAGGCGACTACGGCACCTTC.

J is TRBJ1-2 and V is TRBV30; 8 bases align to TRBD1. The trim removed 0 bases at V and 8 bases at J, leaving 5 bases unmatched. The CDR3 spans 13 residues. Germline V gene data show CDR1 as GTSNPN and CDR2 as SVGIG (reference sequence). In DNA form, the CDR3 reads TGTGCCTGGAGTGTACAGGGGGGGGGAGGCTACACCTTC. It specifies CAWSVQGGGGYTF.

V is TRBV27 and J is TRBJ1-1; 11 bases are a match to TRBD1. This CDR3 contains 16 residues. Per germline, CDR1 MNHEY and CDR2 SMNVEV (reference sequence). Trimming took 6 bases from V and 5 from J; bases not matched to a gene: 11. The CDR3 loop is CASRQHGQGARTEAFF. Written as DNA, the CDR3 is TGTGCCAGCAGGCAGCACGGACAGGGGGCAAGAACTGAAGCTTTCTTT.